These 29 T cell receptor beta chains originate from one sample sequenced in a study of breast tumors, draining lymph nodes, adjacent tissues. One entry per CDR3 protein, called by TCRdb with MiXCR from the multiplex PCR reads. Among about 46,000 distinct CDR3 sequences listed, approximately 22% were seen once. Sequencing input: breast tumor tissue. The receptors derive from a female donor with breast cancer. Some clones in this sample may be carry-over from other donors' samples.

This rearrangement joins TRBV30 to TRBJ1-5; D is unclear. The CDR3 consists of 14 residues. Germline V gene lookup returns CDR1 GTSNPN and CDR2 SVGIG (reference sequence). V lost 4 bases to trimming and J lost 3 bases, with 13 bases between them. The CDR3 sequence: CAWTYPGVNQPQHF. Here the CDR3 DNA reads TGTGCCTGGACGTACCCAGGAGTCAATCAGCCCCAGCATTTT.

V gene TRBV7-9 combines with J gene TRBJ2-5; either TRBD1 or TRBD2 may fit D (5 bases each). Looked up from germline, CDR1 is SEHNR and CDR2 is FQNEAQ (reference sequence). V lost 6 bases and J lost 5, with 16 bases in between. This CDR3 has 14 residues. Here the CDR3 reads CASSFPGTWETQYF. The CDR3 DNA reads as TGTGCCAGCAGTTTCCCGGGGACCTGGGAGACCCAGTACTTC.

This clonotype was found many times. In DNA, the CDR3 is TGTGCCACCAGCAGACAGGCTGAGGTCGGGGAGCTGTTTTTT. Translated: CATSRQAEVGELFF. V gene TRBV15 combines with J gene TRBJ2-2; D call uncertain. The CDR3 sequence is 14 residues long. Per the germline V gene, CDR1 is LNHNV and CDR2 is YYDKDF (reference sequence). V was cut by 2 bases and J by 7 bases, with 11 bases left in between.

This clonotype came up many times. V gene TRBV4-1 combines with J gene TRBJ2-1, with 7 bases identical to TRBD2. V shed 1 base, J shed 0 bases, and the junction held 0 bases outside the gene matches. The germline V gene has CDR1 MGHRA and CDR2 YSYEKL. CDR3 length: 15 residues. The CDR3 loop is CASSQGGSSYNEQFF. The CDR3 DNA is TGCGCCAGCAGCCAAGGCGGGAGCTCCTACAATGAGCAGTTCTTC.

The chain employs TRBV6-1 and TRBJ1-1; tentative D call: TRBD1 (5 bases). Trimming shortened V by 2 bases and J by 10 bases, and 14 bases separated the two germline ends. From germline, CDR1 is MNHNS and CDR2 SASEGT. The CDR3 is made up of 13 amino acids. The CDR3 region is CASSERIYTGAFF. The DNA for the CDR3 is TGTGCCAGCAGTGAAAGGATATATACAGGAGCTTTCTTT.

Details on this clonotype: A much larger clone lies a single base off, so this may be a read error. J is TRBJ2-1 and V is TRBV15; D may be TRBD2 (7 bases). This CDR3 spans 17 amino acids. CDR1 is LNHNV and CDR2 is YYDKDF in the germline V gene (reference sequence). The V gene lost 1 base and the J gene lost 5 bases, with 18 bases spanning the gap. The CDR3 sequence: CATSRGLGGGSDNEQFF. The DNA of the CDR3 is TGTGCCACCAGCAGAGGTCTGGGCGGGGGCTCGGACAATGAGCAGTTCTTC.

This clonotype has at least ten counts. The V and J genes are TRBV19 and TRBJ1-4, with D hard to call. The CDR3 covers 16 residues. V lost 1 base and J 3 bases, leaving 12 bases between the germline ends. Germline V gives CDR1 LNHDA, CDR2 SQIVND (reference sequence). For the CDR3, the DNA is TGTGCCAGTAGTATAGTGAGGGTCGGAGCTAATGAAAAACTGTTTTTT. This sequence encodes CASSIVRVGANEKLFF. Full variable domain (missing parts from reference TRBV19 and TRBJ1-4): DGGITQSPKYLFRKEGQNVTLSCEQNLNHDAMYWYRQDPGQGLRLIYYSQIVNDFQKGDIAEGYSVSREKKESFPLTVTSAQKNPTAFYLCASSIVRVGANEKLFFGSGTQLSVL.

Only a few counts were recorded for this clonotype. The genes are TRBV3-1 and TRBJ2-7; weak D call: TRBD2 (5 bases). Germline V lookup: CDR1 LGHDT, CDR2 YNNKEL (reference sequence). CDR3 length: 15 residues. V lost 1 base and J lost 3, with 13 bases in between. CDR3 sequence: CASSQAADWIYEQYF. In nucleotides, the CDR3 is TGTGCCAGCAGCCAAGCCGCGGACTGGATCTACGAGCAGTACTTC.

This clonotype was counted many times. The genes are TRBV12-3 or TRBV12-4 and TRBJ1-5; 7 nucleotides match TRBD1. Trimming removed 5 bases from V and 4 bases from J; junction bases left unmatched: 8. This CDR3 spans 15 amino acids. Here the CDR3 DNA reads TGTGCCAGCAGTCCGGGGACAGTGAGTAATCAGCCCCAGCATTTT. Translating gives CASSPGTVSNQPQHF.

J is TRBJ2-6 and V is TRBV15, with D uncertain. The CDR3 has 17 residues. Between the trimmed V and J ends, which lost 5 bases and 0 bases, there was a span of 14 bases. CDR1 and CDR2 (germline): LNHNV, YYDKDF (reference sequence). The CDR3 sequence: CATSPGDVGSGANVLTF. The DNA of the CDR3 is TGTGCCACCAGCCCCGGAGACGTGGGCTCTGGGGCCAACGTCCTGACTTTC.

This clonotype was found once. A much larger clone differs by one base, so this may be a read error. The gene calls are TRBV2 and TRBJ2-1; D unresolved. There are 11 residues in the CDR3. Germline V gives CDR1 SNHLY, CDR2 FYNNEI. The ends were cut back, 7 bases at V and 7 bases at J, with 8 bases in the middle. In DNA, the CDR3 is TGTGCCAGCATGTGCCAAAATGAGCAGTTCTTC. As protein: CASMCQNEQFF.

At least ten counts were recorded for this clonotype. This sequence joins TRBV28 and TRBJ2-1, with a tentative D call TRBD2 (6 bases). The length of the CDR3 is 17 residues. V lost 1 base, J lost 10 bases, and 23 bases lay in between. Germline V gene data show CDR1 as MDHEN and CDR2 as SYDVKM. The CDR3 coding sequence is TGTGCCAGCAGTTTATACCCTAGCGCCCCAACCGCCTTGGAGCAGTTCTTC. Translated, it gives CASSLYPSAPTALEQFF.

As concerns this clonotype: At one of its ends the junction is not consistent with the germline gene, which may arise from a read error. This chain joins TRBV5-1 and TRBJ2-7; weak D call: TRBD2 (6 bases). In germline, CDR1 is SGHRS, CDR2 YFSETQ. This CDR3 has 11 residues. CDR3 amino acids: CASRLSGEQYF. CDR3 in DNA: TGTGCCAGCAGGCTTAGCGGCGAGCAGTACTTC.

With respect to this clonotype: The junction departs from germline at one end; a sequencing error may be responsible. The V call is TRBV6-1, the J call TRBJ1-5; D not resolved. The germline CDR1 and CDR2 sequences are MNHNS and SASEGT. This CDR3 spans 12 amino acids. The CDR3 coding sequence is TGTGCCTGCAGTGATTTACGTGGGCCCCAGCATTTT. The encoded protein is CACSDLRGPQHF.

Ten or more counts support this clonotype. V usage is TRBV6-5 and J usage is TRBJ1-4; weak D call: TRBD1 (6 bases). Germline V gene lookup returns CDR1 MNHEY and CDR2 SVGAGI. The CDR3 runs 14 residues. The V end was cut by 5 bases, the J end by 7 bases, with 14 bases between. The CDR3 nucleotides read TGTGCCAGCAGTACAACAGGGCCGGGTGAAAAACTGTTTTTT. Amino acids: CASSTTGPGEKLFF.

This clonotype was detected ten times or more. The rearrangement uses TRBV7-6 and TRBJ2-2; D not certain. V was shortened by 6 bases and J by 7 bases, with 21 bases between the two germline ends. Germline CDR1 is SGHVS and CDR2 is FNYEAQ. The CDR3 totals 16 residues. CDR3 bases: TGTGCCAGCAGGCCCCTCCTAACCAGTGGCGGCGGGGAGCTGTTTTTT. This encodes CASRPLLTSGGGELFF.

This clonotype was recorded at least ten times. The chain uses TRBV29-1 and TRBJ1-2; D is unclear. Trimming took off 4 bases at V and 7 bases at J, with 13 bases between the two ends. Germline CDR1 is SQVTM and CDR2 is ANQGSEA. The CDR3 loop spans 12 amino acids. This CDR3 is CSVAAAGLGYTF. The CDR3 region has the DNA TGCAGCGTTGCGGCAGCCGGTCTTGGCTACACCTTC.

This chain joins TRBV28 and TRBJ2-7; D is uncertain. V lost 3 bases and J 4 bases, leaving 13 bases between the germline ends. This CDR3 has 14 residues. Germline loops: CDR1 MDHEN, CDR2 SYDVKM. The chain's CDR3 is CASSFTSQGYEQYF. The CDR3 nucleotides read TGTGCCAGCAGTTTCACTTCGCAAGGATACGAGCAGTACTTC.

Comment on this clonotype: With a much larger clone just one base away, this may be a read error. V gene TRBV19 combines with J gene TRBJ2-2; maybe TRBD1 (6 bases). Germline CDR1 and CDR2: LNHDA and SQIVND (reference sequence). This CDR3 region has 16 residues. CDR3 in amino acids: CAISPQGLHTTGELFF. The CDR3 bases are TGTGCCATTAGTCCGCAGGGGCTACACACCACCGGGGAGCTGTTTTTT.

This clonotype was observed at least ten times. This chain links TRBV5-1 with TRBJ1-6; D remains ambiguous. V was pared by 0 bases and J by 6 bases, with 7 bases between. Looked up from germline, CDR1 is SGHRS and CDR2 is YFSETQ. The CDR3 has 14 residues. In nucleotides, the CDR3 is TGCGCCAGCAGCTTGGAAAGGTTTAATTCACCCCTCCACTTT. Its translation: CASSLERFNSPLHF.

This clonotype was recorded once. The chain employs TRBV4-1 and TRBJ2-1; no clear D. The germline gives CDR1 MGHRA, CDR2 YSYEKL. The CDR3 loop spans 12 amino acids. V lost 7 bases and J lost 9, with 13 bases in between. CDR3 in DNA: TGCGCCAGCACCCCTGGTCGAGGTGAGCAGTTCTTC. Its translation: CASTPGRGEQFF.

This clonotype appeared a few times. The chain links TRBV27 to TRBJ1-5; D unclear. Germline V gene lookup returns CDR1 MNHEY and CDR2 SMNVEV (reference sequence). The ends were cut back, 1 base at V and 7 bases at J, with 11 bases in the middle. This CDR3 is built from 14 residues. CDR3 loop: CASSLYGRGQPQHF. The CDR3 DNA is TGTGCCAGCAGTTTATACGGCCGTGGGCAGCCCCAGCATTTT.

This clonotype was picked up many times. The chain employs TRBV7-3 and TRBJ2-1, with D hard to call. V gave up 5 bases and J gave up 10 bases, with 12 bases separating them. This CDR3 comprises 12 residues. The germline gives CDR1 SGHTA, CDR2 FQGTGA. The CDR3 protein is CASSPPGGEQFF. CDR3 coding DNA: TGTGCCAGCAGCCCTCCCGGCGGAGAGCAGTTCTTC.

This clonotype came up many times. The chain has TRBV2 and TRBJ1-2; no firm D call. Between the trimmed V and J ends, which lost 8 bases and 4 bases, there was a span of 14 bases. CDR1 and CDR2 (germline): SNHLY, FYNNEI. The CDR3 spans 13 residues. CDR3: CASCYGPVYGYTF. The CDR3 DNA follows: TGTGCCAGCTGCTATGGGCCAGTCTATGGCTACACCTTC.

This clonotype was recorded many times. The CDR3 nucleotides are TGCGCCAGCAGCCAAGTAATCGGACACTGGGGAGAGACCCAGTACTTC. As protein: CASSQVIGHWGETQYF. This chain connects TRBV4-1 to TRBJ2-5, with a tentative D call TRBD1 (5 bases). Germline V CDR1 and CDR2: MGHRA, YSYEKL. Trimming removed 1 base from V and 4 bases from J, with 16 bases in between. The CDR3 sequence is 16 residues long.

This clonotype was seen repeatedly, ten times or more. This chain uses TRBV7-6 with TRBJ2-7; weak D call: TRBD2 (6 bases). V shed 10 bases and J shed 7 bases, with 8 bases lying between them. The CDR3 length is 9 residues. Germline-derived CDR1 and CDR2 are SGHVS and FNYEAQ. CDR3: CANAGEQYF. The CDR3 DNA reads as TGTGCCAACGCGGGGGAGCAGTACTTC. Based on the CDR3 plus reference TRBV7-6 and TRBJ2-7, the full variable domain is GAGVSQSPRYKVTKRGQDVALRCDPISGHVSLYWYRQALGQGPEFLTYFNYEAQQDKSGLPNDRFSAERPEGSISTLTIQRTEQRDSAMYRCANAGEQYFGPGTRLTVT.

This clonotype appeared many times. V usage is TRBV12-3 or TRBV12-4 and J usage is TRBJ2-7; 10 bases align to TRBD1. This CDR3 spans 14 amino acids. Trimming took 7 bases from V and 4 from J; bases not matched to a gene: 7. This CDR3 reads CASNPTGGGYEQYF. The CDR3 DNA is TGTGCCAGCAACCCGACAGGGGGCGGTTACGAGCAGTACTTC.

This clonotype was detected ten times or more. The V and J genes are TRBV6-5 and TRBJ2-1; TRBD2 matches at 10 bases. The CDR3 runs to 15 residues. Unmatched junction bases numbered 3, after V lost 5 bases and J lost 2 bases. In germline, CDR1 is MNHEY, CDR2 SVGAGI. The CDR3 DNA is TGTGCCAGCAGTAAAGCGGGGGGGACCTACAATGAGCAGTTCTTC. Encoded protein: CASSKAGGTYNEQFF.

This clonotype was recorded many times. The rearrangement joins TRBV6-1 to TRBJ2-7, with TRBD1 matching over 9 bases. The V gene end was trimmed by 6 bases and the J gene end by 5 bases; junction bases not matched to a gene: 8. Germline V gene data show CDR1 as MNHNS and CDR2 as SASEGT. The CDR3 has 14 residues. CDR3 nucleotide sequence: TGTGCCAGCAGCCCTTGGGACAGGGTGCACGAGCAGTACTTC. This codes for CASSPWDRVHEQYF.